This T cell receptor beta chain was obtained from a study of blood T cell repertoires in COVID-19 (dated by TCRdb to the early 2020s). For the wider study: Collaborator samples came from the United States, Italy and Spain and covered acute and convalescent phases of COVID-19. A freely available public database, intended as a resource for researchers studying the immune response to SARS-CoV-2, is where the repertoires were released. Deeply sampled blood TCRbeta repertoires from subjects exposed to, actively infected with, or recovered from COVID-19 were included in the dataset. The samples were drawn from the first 160 participants of the ongoing ImmuneRACE study and from some 1,300 subjects provided by 6 global collaborators. The prospective study material was composed of cDNA or gDNA derived from T cells, B-cell-depleted T cells, or PBMCs. A de-identified subject ID, COVID-19 status, age in years and sex were almost always included in the sample metadata. Where HLA class I and class II types were available, the types were taken from metadata supplied by the sample provider, not from assay-based typing.

V loses 3 bases, J loses 3 bases, and the germline ends lie 13 bases apart. CDR1 and CDR2 (SQVTM, ANQGSEA) derive from the germline V gene. The CDR3 covers 14 residues, taking in both the cysteine and the phenylalanine. Only the CDR3 region is kept as DNA, spanning 42 bases read in frame from base 1. A note on this clone: The clone's antigen remains unknown. No base quality information exists; no much larger clone differs at one position.

Each collaborating institution followed its own protocols to collect whole blood in K2EDTA tubes. For TCRbeta analysis, collaborator samples were shipped as frozen whole blood, as isolated PBMCs, or as DNA extracted from either sample type. The immunoSEQ Assay, a bias-controlled multiplex PCR, was used to amplify TCRbeta CDR3 regions from genomic DNA. Processing in the source paper ran as follows. The number of nucleated cells in each sample was estimated from the amplification of reference gene primers within the assay. To quantify the absolute abundance of each unique TCRbeta CDR3 rearrangement, sequence reads were collapsed and filtered. For each sample, productive Simpson clonality was calculated as the square root of Simpson's diversity index across productive rearrangements. TCRdb limited this immuneACCESS table to in-frame rearrangements with V and J called. A share of clones is missing; checked studies link under half to unresolved V genes, and the rest is unexplained. The V and J calls and clone size come from that table; D and trimming were worked out from the DNA. The sample table shows about 59,000 clones, and around 79% are seen once. The top ten hold more than 9.5% of the sample.

The study at large found these results: How much clinical and demographic metadata was included differed by source and by participant, and the metadata was provided uncurated.

This clonotype originated in a human donor in a cohort sampled during active COVID-19. This sequence uses TRBV29-1 and TRBJ2-3; possibly the D gene is TRBD2, per 6 matching bases. Sequencing input: peripheral blood. The CDR3 protein: CSVDGSGRTDTQYF. In nucleotide form, the sequence is TGCAGCGTTGATGGATCAGGGAGGACAGATACGCAGTATTTT.